This TCR beta chain was obtained from a study of cytomegalovirus exposure and HLA in healthy donors (dated by TCRdb to 2017 to 2019). Regarding the complete study: An earlier analysis of some 550 of the donors reported approximately 290 Gb of sequence data and roughly 110 million unique TCR beta sequences from 150 million to 200 million T cells. About 280 gigabases of sequencing data and tens of millions of unique TCR sequences made up an early release that covered fewer than 650 HLA-typed donors. Of the roughly 400 genotyped donors, around 81% fell in the genetic ancestry cluster associated with self-reported Caucasian donors. The aim of the study was to test whether cataloging public T cell receptors could identify signatures of past pathogen exposure. The T cell repertoires of some 700 subjects were profiled by immunosequencing and related to cytomegalovirus serostatus. A separate validation cohort of roughly 120 different subjects was used in addition to the roughly 670-subject first cohort. High-throughput TCR immunosequencing, statistical association of individual TCRs with disease status, and machine learning were combined to predict cytomegalovirus infection status. A later analysis re-analyzed previously published TCR beta repertoires from 666 donors and added high-resolution HLA genotyping to study TCR occurrence patterns. In the later analysis, no new phenotypic data were used to find candidate immune exposures; instead, reliance was placed on TCR beta sequences and their occurrence across donors. To decide whether each TCR beta V gene segment behaved as functional or pseudogenic, an earlier analysis of over 500 of the donors relied on high-throughput TCR beta sequencing. Donor age, sex, ethnicity and CMV serostatus were compiled alongside the repertoire data. Genome-wide SNP genotypes for about 55% of the 666 donors were used in a later genetic analysis, which treated that subset as a discovery cohort. All discovery cohort repertoires had been generated on a single sequencing platform. HLA typing included class I and class II loci at four-digit resolution. The number of typed donors differed by locus: about 620-640 for A, B, C, DRB1 and DQB1; 522 for DQA1; approximately 600 for DPA1; and around 470 for DPB1. Roughly 5 DR-DQ haplotypes were treated as single units for association and clustering because of strong linkage in the cohort. On average, around 240,000 unique TCR beta nucleotide sequences were sequenced per donor among more than 350 genotyped donors of the cohort, with 15% to 20% of those sequences being non-productive. Paper-wide results and their limitations: When HLA alleles, especially DR and DQ, strongly co-occurred, TCR associations were difficult to assign to individual alleles. Most TCR sequences were observed very rarely across donors, whereas some public TCRs were present in many individuals. A cluster of highly shared sequence variants was judged likely to represent a technical artifact of the sequencing pipeline. A further reported finding was that TCR beta sequences accurately predicted the HLA-A and HLA-B alleles for most subjects in the first cohort. Presence/absence analyses assumed roughly uniform sequencing depth across donors, an assumption that may not hold. In a later analysis, around 17,000 TCR beta sequences were associated with specific HLA alleles at a false discovery rate of 0.05. The cohort was sequenced for TCR beta chains only, and without alpha or paired-chain data the features that could be detected were limited. A later analysis found that HLA-associated TCR beta chains were more clonally expanded and had lower generation probabilities than equally common non-associated chains. Approximately 18 rarely observed V segments, including chromosome 9 orphons, were excluded from the earlier analysis of about 600 of the donors because counts were too low. In a later genetic analysis, fewer N-insertions in productive TCRs were reported among donors in an Asian-associated ancestry cluster than the roughly 700-donor mean. Most CMV-associated TCR beta chains appeared to be HLA-restricted in a later analysis, and the HLA associations seemed to be driven largely by CMV exposure. Linkage disequilibrium might explain the correlated functional status among segregating V segments, but an unknown experimental factor could not be excluded. An earlier analysis of several hundred of the donors showed that most TCR beta V segments appeared in productive rearrangements either about 87% or about 30% of the time, which broadly matched IMGT annotations. A later analysis reported that several top co-occurrence clusters appeared linked to parvovirus B19, influenza, CMV and Epstein-Barr virus. Some IMGT-functional V segments, including TRBV6-2 and TRBV6-3, could not be distinguished by the 87-base-pair reads and were therefore excluded. For the cohort, immune exposure information was limited to CMV serostatus. Because some donors lacked HLA typing at each locus, the association tests relied only on the typed subset. In both the original and validation cohorts, the classifier was reported to diagnose cytomegalovirus status with high specificity and sensitivity. In a later analysis, TCR association rates were found to vary across HLA loci, with the most associated TCRs seen for DRB1 alleles and the fewest for HLA-C alleles. In a later genetic analysis, a missense DCLRE1C variant was associated with V-gene and J-gene trimming of TCR beta chains, and the association was replicated in an independent cohort. The study gave a list of 150 to 200 TCR beta chains associated with cytomegalovirus. A few of the identified cytomegalovirus-associated TCR beta chains were confirmed in vitro to be specific for cytomegalovirus antigens. The authors suggested that the approach could potentially be extended to other disease states and immunological phenotypes.

A remark on this clone: What this receptor recognizes is not known. Base qualities are not provided; no much larger clone lies one nucleotide away.

The cohort comprised some 730 healthy bone marrow donors. Cohort members were all nominally healthy when sampled, although unrecorded immune exposures were likely present. The donor was CMV seronegative and was included in the group of 352 seronegative cohort members. Each donor provided a peripheral blood sample, and peripheral blood mononuclear cells were used for TCR beta sequencing. The Qiagen DNeasy Blood Extraction Kit was used to extract genomic DNA from the blood cell samples. Library creation used the immunoSEQ multiplex PCR assay. The multiplex PCR relied on a mix of 60 forward primers for TCR Vbeta segments and 13 reverse primers for TCR Jbeta segments. The CDR3 region of rearranged TCR beta genes was amplified from genomic DNA by a multiplex PCR assay. Amplified TCR beta libraries were sequenced as 87-base-pair reads on the Illumina HiSeq System. The published analysis was carried out like this. In a later analysis, tens of millions of unique TCR beta chains were counted across the roughly 610 repertoires, and around 10 million of these chains were shared by at least two donors. Raw reads were error-corrected and collapsed into unique sequences by a nearest-neighbor algorithm in which closely related sequences were merged to remove PCR and sequencing errors. CDR3 sequences were aligned to IMGT reference sequences to assign V, D and J gene segments. For a sequence to be retained, a match of at least six nucleotides to both a V gene segment and a J gene segment was required. Rearrangements were called productive when the CDR3 lacked stop codons and stayed in frame with V and J; all others were non-productive. CDR3 was defined according to IMGT convention as the region running from the second conserved V-encoded cysteine to the conserved J-encoded phenylalanine. In an earlier analysis of more than 550 of the donors, sequences lacking an unambiguous match to a single V gene segment were excluded. In an earlier analysis of about 590 of the donors, a V segment was called functional when productive rearrangements were above 56.7%, and segregating when the standard deviation between donors exceeded 5%. A statistical classification framework was developed to diagnose cytomegalovirus status using the catalog of TCR beta chain sequences. In a later analysis, V and J genes were assigned by comparing TCR nucleotide sequences against IMGT/GENE-DB human TR gene sequences. A later analysis assigned CDR3 sequences and most-parsimonious VDJ recombination scenarios with the TCRdist pipeline. A later analysis defined each TCR beta chain by its CDR3 amino acid sequence plus V-gene family, and excluded reads lacking a unique V-gene family. As a way to deal with suspected cross-contamination and a sequencing artifact, a later analysis dropped 450 to 700 nucleotide sequences that were highly shared and had low generation probability. In a later analysis, a clonal expansion index was calculated for each public chain from normalized within-repertoire ranks of inferred template counts. In a later analysis, generation probabilities were computed with a VDJ recombination model fitted to out-of-frame rearrangements, and the resulting probabilities were checked against IGoR. In a later analysis, hypergeometric tests were used to score TCR-TCR, TCR-HLA and TCR-CMV co-occurrence, with a repertoire-size bias correction applied to TCR pairs. In a later analysis, false discovery rates were estimated by permuting HLA or CMV assignments 20 times. In a later analysis, co-occurring TCRs were grouped with DBSCAN, and TCRdist sequence similarity was added when clustering was performed within HLA-allele-positive subsets. Repertoires with fewer than 30,000 or more than 120,000 public chains were left out of co-occurrence clustering, as were about five repertoires with anomalous nucleotide sharing. This immuneACCESS table, as held by TCRdb, lists in-frame sequences with V and J called but not all clones. Of the missing ones, under half trace to an unresolved V gene in checked studies; the others have no known cause. The D gene and trimming were derived from the DNA, and the V and J assignments and clone size from that table. The table for this sample lists approximately 130,000 clones; 81% of them were counted only once. The ten largest clones take up about 1.7% of the sample.

The junction carries 14 bases between V and J, which are trimmed by 2 bases and 6 bases respectively. CDR1 and CDR2 are read off the germline V gene as SNHLY and FYNNEI. Reading from cysteine to phenylalanine, the CDR3 counts 15 amino acids. Only the CDR3 region is kept as DNA, spanning 45 bases read in frame from base 1. This TCR derives from a man aged 18 to 29 in good health and CMV-seronegative. This chain joins TRBV2 to TRBJ2-1; TRBD1 is a weak D gene call, 5 bases matching. Sample: PBMCs. This receptor has the CDR3 CASSETGSVGNEQFF. The DNA sequence is TGTGCCAGCAGTGAAACAGGCTCAGTAGGCAATGAGCAGTTCTTC.